The clone carrying this T cell receptor (beta chain) is medium-sized. The target antigen is unknown. The data belong to a study of HIV-infected patients and healthy controls. Study in general: By the second bleed, viral load was undetectable in about 70% of the 16 patients. Whole-study results and caveats: Slight age and sex differences between study cohorts did not explain the diversity differences.

The CDR3 runs 15 residues. V lost 5 bases and J 1 base, leaving 15 bases between the germline ends. Looked up from germline, CDR1 is SEHNR and CDR2 is FQNEAQ (reference sequence). Approximately 500 ng RNA was reverse transcribed with alpha and beta constant-region primers. Separate chain-specific third strand synthesis with multiplexing indices produced the alpha and beta libraries. TCRdb called the 5' RACE reads again in MiXCR, with one record for every CDR3 protein. Among around 7,400 distinct CDR3 sequences listed, about a tenth were seen once. The repertoire came from unfractionated whole blood and reflected all unsorted peripheral T cells.

The rearrangement joins TRBV7-9 to TRBJ2-7; D possibly corresponds to TRBD2 (6 bases). The specimen was blood, collected before antiretroviral therapy. The origin of this receptor is an adult with HIV infection. CDR3 DNA: TGTGCCAGCAGCCTCTACGGGACTGAGTCCTACGAGCAGTACTTC. Residues: CASSLYGTESYEQYF.